These 25 T cell receptor beta chains came from one sample sequenced in a study of cytomegalovirus exposure and HLA in healthy donors. 60 Vbeta and 13 Jbeta primers were used in PCR. TCRdb's table, derived via immunoSEQ multiplex PCR, lists solely in-frame clones and lacks some. The data contain approximately 100,000 clones, over 75% of them singletons. Sample: PBMCs. These TCRs come from a man aged 18 to 29 in good health and CMV-seronegative.

The chain uses TRBV27 and TRBJ1-1; a weak D match, TRBD1 (6 bases). The CDR3 is made up of 13 amino acids. V shed 6 bases and J shed 5 bases, with 13 bases lying between them. Germline-derived CDR1 and CDR2 are MNHEY and SMNVEV (reference sequence). The CDR3 nucleotides are TGTGCCAGCAGCCTCTACAGGGAAACTGAAGCTTTCTTT. This sequence encodes CASSLYRETEAFF.

In the case of this clone: Mismatch with germline at one junction end may stem from a read error. The rearrangement uses TRBV7-9 and TRBJ1-5; 8 bases are shared with TRBD1. From germline, CDR1 is SEHNR and CDR2 FQNEAQ (reference sequence). The CDR3 loop spans 14 amino acids. The CDR3 loop reads CSSSFTGGNQPQHF. In DNA form, the CDR3 reads TGTTCCAGCAGTTTCACAGGGGGGAATCAGCCCCAGCATTTT.

As to this clone: At one end the junction does not follow the germline gene, possibly because of a read error. The chain uses TRBV7-9 and TRBJ1-1; D possibly corresponds to TRBD1 (6 bases). Germline V CDR1 and CDR2: SEHNR, FQNEAQ (reference sequence). The CDR3 length is 14 residues. The DNA for the CDR3 is TGTTCCAGCAGCTCCTCGGACAGAATGATTGAAGCTTTCTTT. Its protein is CSSSSSDRMIEAFF.

The CDR3 protein is CASSVGAGANVLTF. The CDR3 bases are TGTGCCAGCAGCGTAGGAGCTGGGGCCAACGTCCTGACTTTC. The chain is built from TRBV9 and TRBJ2-6; D uncertain. From germline, CDR1 is SGDLS and CDR2 YYNGEE. The V end lost 0 bases, the J end lost 2 bases, and 3 bases lay between the germline ends. This CDR3 has 14 amino acids.

Points on this clone: The germline gene is not matched at one end of the junction; a read error may be the cause. The chain is built from TRBV7-7 and TRBJ2-5, with D hard to call. Germline V gene sequence: CDR1 SSHAT, CDR2 FNYEAQ (reference sequence). This CDR3 has 14 residues. The CDR3 sequence is CASSLSTEQETQYF. CDR3 coding DNA: TGTGCTAGCAGCTTAAGTACAGAACAAGAGACCCAGTACTTC.

The V gene is TRBV11-2, the J gene TRBJ1-1, with D possibly being TRBD1 (5 bases). Germline assignment: CDR1 SGHAT and CDR2 FQNNGV. The CDR3 contains 13 residues. Trimming removed 7 bases at V and 4 bases at J, with 13 bases between. CDR3 bases: TGTGCCAGCACCCTTAGGCAGGGCACTGAAGCTTTCTTT. This encodes CASTLRQGTEAFF.

The CDR3 DNA follows: TGTGCCAGTAATAAAGCCTCGGGAGGGAACTATGGCTACACCTTC. The encoded protein is CASNKASGGNYGYTF. V usage is TRBV19 and J usage is TRBJ1-2; D uncertain. Germline V CDR1 and CDR2: LNHDA, SQIVND (reference sequence). Trimming cost V 7 bases and J 2 bases, with 17 bases left between them. The CDR3 has 15 amino acids.

V usage is TRBV5-1 and J usage is TRBJ1-2; no reliable D call. Trimming pared 3 bases from V and 7 bases from J, leaving 13 bases between. CDR1 is SGHRS and CDR2 is YFSETQ in the germline V gene. The CDR3 is 13 residues long. The chain's CDR3 is CASSSPGNPGYTF. In DNA, the CDR3 is TGCGCCAGCAGCTCCCCAGGTAACCCTGGCTACACCTTC.

The genes are TRBV6-1 and TRBJ2-7; TRBD1 is a possible D gene (6 bases). CDR3 size: 15 residues. Trimming shortened V by 5 bases and J by 0 bases, and 14 bases separated the two germline ends. The germline CDR1 and CDR2 sequences are MNHNS and SASEGT. Here the CDR3 reads CASSLTGLHSYEQYF. Written as DNA, the CDR3 is TGTGCCAGCAGTTTAACAGGGCTTCACTCCTACGAGCAGTACTTC.

V usage is TRBV4-1 and J usage is TRBJ1-2; D remains unclear. V shed 4 bases and J shed 4 bases, with 7 bases lying between them. CDR1 MGHRA and CDR2 YSYEKL come from the germline V gene. The CDR3 contains 12 residues. The CDR3 DNA follows: TGCGCCAGCAGCCGCAACAGCTATGGCTACACCTTC. Encoded protein: CASSRNSYGYTF.

This clone was counted between two and nine times. V is TRBV6-1 and J is TRBJ1-2, with D perhaps TRBD1 (5 bases). Germline-derived CDR1 and CDR2 are MNHNS and SASEGT. Trimming left V 6 bases short and J 2 bases short, with 13 bases between. The CDR3 runs 14 residues. This CDR3 is CASRGDWRNYGYTF. Here the CDR3 DNA reads TGTGCCAGCAGGGGGGACTGGCGGAACTATGGCTACACCTTC.

CDR3 nucleotide sequence: TGTGCCACCAGCCCCCAGGGGGCATCTGAAGCTTTCTTT. This gives the protein CATSPQGASEAFF. The chain combines TRBV15 with TRBJ1-1; 8 nucleotides match TRBD1. This CDR3 has 13 amino acids. Trimming cost V 5 bases and J 6 bases; bases outside gene matches: 5. The germline CDR1 and CDR2 sequences are LNHNV and YYDKDF (reference sequence).

The V and J genes are TRBV5-1 and TRBJ2-7; 10 bases line up with TRBD2. The germline gives CDR1 SGHRS, CDR2 YFSETQ. The CDR3 runs to 14 residues. The V and J ends lost 2 bases and 3 bases, in that order; junction bases with no gene match: 2. The CDR3 DNA sequence: TGCGCCAGCAGCTTTCGGACTAGCGGCTACGAGCAGTACTTC. Translation: CASSFRTSGYEQYF.

J is TRBJ1-2 and V is TRBV7-8; 9 nucleotides line up with TRBD1. Germline loops: CDR1 SGHVS, CDR2 FQNEAQ. This CDR3 is 17 amino acids long. The V gene end was trimmed by 3 bases and the J gene end by 4 bases; junction bases not matched to a gene: 12. CDR3 DNA sequence: TGTGCCAGCAGCTTTGGGGCCACGGACAGGGGCCCCTATGGCTACACCTTC. Protein: CASSFGATDRGPYGYTF.

CDR3 amino acids: CASTHGGAPNNEQFF. The CDR3 nucleotides are TGTGCCAGCACCCACGGGGGGGCGCCTAACAATGAGCAGTTCTTC. The rearrangement uses TRBV6-5 and TRBJ2-1, with TRBD2 identical over 8 bases. The V and J ends lost 7 bases and 5 bases, in that order; junction bases with no gene match: 10. CDR1 is MNHEY and CDR2 is SVGAGI in the germline V gene. This CDR3 is built from 15 residues.

This chain joins TRBV10-1 and TRBJ2-3; 11 bases map to TRBD2. The CDR3 contains 14 residues. With 2 bases clipped from V and 8 bases from J, the junction kept 3 bases outside the gene matches. Germline-derived CDR1 and CDR2 are WNHNN and SYGVQD (reference sequence). The CDR3 loop reads CASSEASGGPTQYF. CDR3 bases: TGCGCCAGCAGTGAGGCTAGCGGGGGGCCTACGCAGTATTTT.

CDR3 DNA: TGCGCCAGCGAGGCCGGGGTAGACACAGATACGCAGTATTTT. It translates to CASEAGVDTDTQYF. This chain links TRBV5-1 with TRBJ2-3, with D perhaps matching TRBD2 (5 bases). V was clipped by 7 bases and J by 2 bases, with 14 bases between them. The CDR3 loop spans 14 amino acids. Germline V CDR1 and CDR2: SGHRS, YFSETQ.

A word on this clone: One end of the junction varies from germline; a read error may be responsible. The rearrangement links TRBV2 to TRBJ1-1, with D possibly being TRBD1 (5 bases). This CDR3 contains 14 residues. CDR1 is SNHLY and CDR2 is FYNNEI in the germline V gene. CDR3 residues: CASSERGASPRDLF. CDR3 DNA sequence: TGTGCCAGCAGTGAACGCGGGGCGTCACCCCGGGACCTTTTT.

J is TRBJ1-5 and V is TRBV23-1; TRBD1 agrees at 9 bases. TRBV23-1 is labeled an ORF, and its function is uncertain. After removal of 1 base from V and 5 bases from J, the junction contained 3 bases not matched to a gene. This CDR3 spans 15 amino acids. Here the CDR3 reads CASSQWDREDQPQHF. Here the CDR3 DNA reads TGCGCCAGCAGTCAATGGGACAGGGAAGATCAGCCCCAGCATTTT.

This clone was recorded once. The V call is TRBV2, the J call TRBJ1-1, with D perhaps TRBD1 (6 bases). This CDR3 spans 14 amino acids. Germline loops: CDR1 SNHLY, CDR2 FYNNEI. V gave up 8 bases and J gave up 3 bases, with 16 bases separating them. The CDR3: CASLGTGRDTEAFF. The CDR3 DNA reads as TGTGCCAGCCTGGGCACAGGGAGAGACACTGAAGCTTTCTTT.

This clone was seen a single time. The V and J genes are TRBV18 and TRBJ1-1; tentative D call: TRBD1 (6 bases). Germline CDR1 reads KGHSH; CDR2 reads LQKENI. The V end was cut by 6 bases, the J end by 3 bases, with 20 bases between. CDR3 length: 16 residues. The CDR3 spells CASSTRYRARDTEAFF. CDR3 in DNA: TGTGCCAGCTCGACGCGCTACAGGGCTCGCGACACTGAAGCTTTCTTT.

This chain connects TRBV11-2 to TRBJ2-3; D gene ambiguous. V was shortened by 0 bases and J by 8 bases, with 12 bases between the two germline ends. Germline V gene sequence: CDR1 SGHAT, CDR2 FQNNGV. The CDR3 contains 14 residues. CDR3 sequence (DNA): TGTGCCAGCAGCTTAGACGTAGCAGTTGGTACGCAGTATTTT. Its translation is CASSLDVAVGTQYF.

V usage is TRBV4-2 and J usage is TRBJ2-3, with 9 bases fitting TRBD2. The CDR3 has 17 residues. CDR1 and CDR2 (germline): LGHNA, YNFKEQ. The V and J ends lost 1 base and 3 bases, in that order; junction bases with no gene match: 8. This CDR3 is CASSQVPRGGATDTQYF. Here the CDR3 DNA reads TGTGCCAGCAGCCAAGTCCCCCGCGGGGGGGCTACAGATACGCAGTATTTT.

Note on this clone: The junction differs from germline at one of its ends, possibly a read error. The chain is built from TRBV5-5 and TRBJ1-2; possible D gene TRBD1, 6 bases. CDR1 SGHKS and CDR2 YYEKEE come from the germline V gene (reference sequence). The CDR3 is 17 amino acids. CDR3 amino acids: CASRLGLPQDSYYGYTF. Here the CDR3 DNA reads TGTGCCAGCCGCTTGGGGCTCCCCCAGGACAGCTACTATGGCTACACCTTC. The full variable domain, completed using reference TRBV5-5 and TRBJ1-2, is DAGVTQSPTHLIKTRGQQVTLRCSPISGHKSVSWYQQVLGQGPQFIFQYYEKEERGRGNFPDRFSARQFPNYSSELNVNALLLGDSALYLCASRLGLPQDSYYGYTFGSGTRLTVV.

This clone was observed a few times. The genes are TRBV7-6 and TRBJ1-5; no reliable D call. Between the trimmed V and J ends, which lost 1 base and 0 bases, there was a span of 7 bases. The CDR3 is 15 residues long. The germline gives CDR1 SGHVS, CDR2 FNYEAQ. CDR3 sequence (DNA): TGTGCCAGCAGCTTAGATTCCTATAGCAATCAGCCCCAGCATTTT. Translated: CASSLDSYSNQPQHF.